The 19 T cell receptor beta chains reported below all come from one sample, sequenced in a study of blood T cell repertoires in COVID-19. The assay was immunoSEQ multiplex PCR, and TCRdb's table has in-frame clones only and misses some. The sample carries about 25,000 clones, 65% to 90% recorded once. Sequenced material: peripheral blood. These receptors were taken from a woman of 80 years or more with acute or convalescent COVID-19.

The rearrangement links TRBV27 to TRBJ1-6; D gene ambiguous. Per the germline V gene, CDR1 is MNHEY and CDR2 is SMNVEV (reference sequence). This CDR3 spans 13 amino acids. V was shortened by 2 bases and J by 10 bases, with 9 bases between the two germline ends. CDR3 amino acids: CASSLGGRSPLHF. In nucleotides, the CDR3 is TGTGCCAGCAGTTTAGGAGGGCGATCACCCCTCCACTTT.

This chain joins TRBV9 and TRBJ1-1, with D maybe TRBD1 (6 bases). The germline V gene has CDR1 SGDLS and CDR2 YYNGEE. V lost 0 bases to trimming and J lost 2 bases, with 8 bases between them. The length of the CDR3 is 14 residues. CDR3 residues: CASSVGQVNTEAFF. CDR3 nucleotide sequence: TGTGCCAGCAGCGTAGGACAGGTTAACACTGAAGCTTTCTTT.

The V and J genes are TRBV5-1 and TRBJ1-2, with D possibly being TRBD1 (6 bases). The V gene's germline CDR1 is SGHRS and CDR2 YFSETQ. V was cut by 4 bases and J by 1 base, with 17 bases left in between. This CDR3 is built from 16 residues. CDR3 sequence (DNA): TGCGCCAGCAGCCCCCCAGAAGTACAGGGTAACTATGGCTACACCTTC. This sequence encodes CASSPPEVQGNYGYTF.

The V call is TRBV3-1 (or the pseudogene TRBV3-2), the J call TRBJ2-3; 7 nucleotides line up with TRBD2. The CDR3 runs to 15 residues. Germline lookup yields CDR1 LGHDT and CDR2 YNNKEL (reference sequence). J gave up 5 bases and V 0 bases, and 5 bases lay outside the gene matches. The CDR3 loop reads CASSQEVGGKDTQYF. Here the CDR3 DNA reads TGTGCCAGCAGCCAAGAGGTGGGAGGGAAAGATACGCAGTATTTT.

The chain couples TRBV19 to TRBJ1-5; 7 nucleotides line up with TRBD1. This CDR3 is 15 amino acids long. V shed 2 bases, J shed 8 bases, and the junction held 9 bases outside the gene matches. CDR1 is LNHDA, CDR2 SQIVND, per germline (reference sequence). CDR3 sequence (DNA): TGTGCCAGTAGTATAACCACAGGGGAAGTAAAGCCCCAGCATTTT. Translated, it gives CASSITTGEVKPQHF.

The genes are TRBV25-1 and TRBJ2-7; possible D gene TRBD2, 5 bases. The length of the CDR3 is 14 residues. Germline V lookup: CDR1 MGHDK, CDR2 SYGVNS. Trimming took off 10 bases at V and 2 bases at J, with 18 bases between the two ends. CDR3 in amino acids: CAITIGGPTYEQYF. The CDR3 bases are TGTGCCATTACTATCGGAGGACCGACCTACGAGCAGTACTTC.

The chain uses TRBV19 and TRBJ1-2; D not certain. Germline V gene lookup returns CDR1 LNHDA and CDR2 SQIVND (reference sequence). The CDR3 covers 14 residues. V was cut by 1 base and J by 4 bases, with 10 bases left in between. The CDR3 DNA reads TGTGCCAGTAGTATAGTGGTGGCAACCTATGGCTACACCTTC. Its translation is CASSIVVATYGYTF.

V is TRBV19 and J is TRBJ1-1; D is ambiguous. The ends were cut back, 3 bases at V and 1 base at J, with 12 bases in the middle. This CDR3 is 15 amino acids long. The V gene's germline CDR1 is LNHDA and CDR2 SQIVND (reference sequence). CDR3 DNA sequence: TGTGCCAGTAGTATGATCGCGGACTGGAACACTGAAGCTTTCTTT. Translation gives CASSMIADWNTEAFF.

This clone has just one count. This chain connects TRBV19 to TRBJ2-3; the match to TRBD1 covers 10 bases. J gave up 1 base and V 3 bases, and 1 base lay outside the gene matches. The length of the CDR3 is 15 residues. Germline V gene sequence: CDR1 LNHDA, CDR2 SQIVND (reference sequence). The CDR3 coding sequence is TGTGCCAGTAGTATGGGGACAGGGGGCACAGATACGCAGTATTTT. This translates into CASSMGTGGTDTQYF.

The genes are TRBV15 and TRBJ1-5; a weak D match, TRBD1 (6 bases). This CDR3 is built from 14 residues. CDR1 and CDR2 (germline): LNHNV, YYDKDF (reference sequence). The ends were cut back, 7 bases at V and 3 bases at J, with 13 bases in the middle. The CDR3 reads CATTTGLNNQPQHF. The CDR3 DNA reads TGTGCCACCACCACAGGGCTAAACAATCAGCCCCAGCATTTT.

The rearrangement uses TRBV7-3 and TRBJ2-3, with D possibly being TRBD2 (6 bases). CDR1 SGHTA and CDR2 FQGTGA come from the germline V gene. This CDR3 is 15 amino acids long. V gave up 3 bases and J gave up 0 bases, with 10 bases separating them. CDR3 sequence (DNA): TGTGCCAGCAGCTTCCGAAGCGGGAGCACAGATACGCAGTATTTT. Translated: CASSFRSGSTDTQYF.

This chain joins TRBV11-3 and TRBJ1-2; D not resolved. Germline CDR1 reads SGHNT; CDR2 reads YENEEA. This CDR3 comprises 12 residues. Trimming removed 3 bases from V and 2 bases from J, with 4 bases in between. The chain's CDR3 is CASSLRNYGYTF. The CDR3, as DNA: TGTGCCAGCAGCTTGCGGAACTATGGCTACACCTTC. The variable domain in full, with the rest retrieved from reference TRBV11-3 and TRBJ1-2, is EAGVVQSPRYKIIEKKQPVAFWCNPISGHNTLYWYLQNLGQGPELLIRYENEEAVDDSQLPKDRFSAERLKGVDSTLKIQPAELGDSAVYLCASSLRNYGYTFGSGTRLTVV.

This clone was counted a single time. This sequence joins TRBV3-1 (or the pseudogene TRBV3-2) and TRBJ1-1, with TRBD1 as a possible D gene (6 bases). V was pared by 11 bases and J by 4 bases, with 17 bases between. Germline loops: CDR1 LGHDT, CDR2 YNNKEL (reference sequence). This CDR3 is built from 13 residues. The CDR3 loop is CASKGVESTEAFF. In DNA, the CDR3 is TGTGCCTCCAAGGGGGTGGAGAGCACTGAAGCTTTCTTT.

The V call is TRBV7-3, the J call TRBJ2-1; D gene ambiguous. Germline-derived CDR1 and CDR2 are SGHTA and FQGTGA. V lost 5 bases to trimming and J lost 0 bases, with 5 bases between them. The CDR3 length is 13 residues. CDR3 nucleotides: TGTGCCAGCAGCCCCAGCTCCTACAATGAGCAGTTCTTC. It specifies CASSPSSYNEQFF.

The rearrangement links TRBV9 to TRBJ2-3; D may be TRBD2 (6 bases). The CDR3 is 16 amino acids. Germline V CDR1 and CDR2: SGDLS, YYNGEE. V dropped 0 bases and J dropped 0 bases, with 11 bases sitting between them. The CDR3, as DNA: TGTGCCAGCAGCGTAGACGGCGGGACTAGCACAGATACGCAGTATTTT. This encodes CASSVDGGTSTDTQYF.

This rearrangement joins TRBV4-3 to TRBJ2-7, with D perhaps TRBD2 (5 bases). Germline V CDR1 and CDR2: LGHNA, YSLEER. Trimming stripped 0 bases from V and 5 bases from J, with 11 bases between. The CDR3 totals 14 residues. The CDR3 nucleotides are TGCGCCAGCAGCCAAGACGGAGGTAGCCACGAGCAGTACTTC. Protein sequence: CASSQDGGSHEQYF.

The rearrangement uses TRBV7-3 and TRBJ2-5; TRBD2 matches 7 bases. Germline V gives CDR1 SGHTA, CDR2 FQGTGA. Germline trimming cut 1 base from V and 4 bases from J; bases unmatched to any gene: 0. The length of the CDR3 is 13 residues. CDR3 DNA sequence: TGTGCCAGCAGCTTAAGCGGGAGAGAGACCCAGTACTTC. Its translation: CASSLSGRETQYF.

V usage is TRBV6-1 and J usage is TRBJ2-1, with TRBD2 matching over 11 bases. Germline CDR1 reads MNHNS; CDR2 reads SASEGT. J lost 8 bases, V lost 6 bases, and 6 bases had no gene match. The CDR3 is made up of 14 amino acids. DNA of the CDR3: TGTGCCAGCAGGCCTAGCGGGGGGAAGGATGAGCAGTTCTTC. This sequence encodes CASRPSGGKDEQFF.

This clone is judged medium-sized. The chain joins TRBV7-6 to TRBJ1-4; 7 positions match TRBD1. The CDR3 totals 15 residues. Germline CDR1 is SGHVS and CDR2 is FNYEAQ. V lost 1 base to trimming and J lost 6 bases; unmatched junction nucleotides: 5. This chain's CDR3 is CASSLEPGGDEKLFF. The CDR3 nucleotides read TGTGCCAGCAGCTTAGAGCCAGGGGGAGATGAAAAACTGTTTTTT. Using reference TRBV7-6 and TRBJ1-4 for the parts outside the CDR3, the full variable domain is GAGVSQSPRYKVTKRGQDVALRCDPISGHVSLYWYRQALGQGPEFLTYFNYEAQQDKSGLPNDRFSAERPEGSISTLTIQRTEQRDSAMYRCASSLEPGGDEKLFFGSGTQLSVL.